These 7 T cell receptor beta chains came from one sample sequenced in a study of T cells in Graves' hyperthyroidism and ophthalmopathy. Template material for amplifying TCR beta CDR3 regions consisted of RNA transcripts. A set of HTBI primers served as the primers for a first-round RT-PCR of the TCR CDR3. TCRdb processed the multiplex PCR reads anew with MiXCR; each CDR3 protein has one entry. In the table there are hundreds of thousands of distinct CDR3 sequences, roughly 13% of which are singletons. Sequencing was performed on blood. These receptors were collected from a woman between 18 and 30 years old with Graves' hyperthyroidism.

The rearrangement links TRBV12-3 or TRBV12-4 to TRBJ2-1; 14 bases align to TRBD2. The length of the CDR3 is 17 residues. The junction had 9 bases not matched to a gene; V was cut back by 4 bases and J by 7 bases. CDR3 region: CASSSGSGTSGRNEQFF. DNA of the CDR3: TGTGCCAGCAGTTCGGGCTCCGGGACTAGCGGGAGAAATGAGCAGTTCTTC.

This clonotype has ten or more counts. The chain joins TRBV20-1 to TRBJ2-7; 12 bases align to TRBD2. V dropped 7 bases and J dropped 1; count of bases not matched to a gene: 5. Per the germline V gene, CDR1 is DFQATT and CDR2 is SNEGSKA (reference sequence). CDR3 length: 14 residues. The CDR3 coding sequence is TGCAGTGGGTTTGGACTAGCGGGATCCTACGAGCAGTACTTC. Its translation is CSGFGLAGSYEQYF.

This clonotype occurred a few times. The chain links TRBV5-6 to TRBJ1-1; D gene uncertain. The germline CDR1 and CDR2 sequences are SGHDT and YYEEEE. This CDR3 comprises 16 residues. V shed 0 bases and J shed 1 base, with 13 bases lying between them. The chain's CDR3 is CASSLGAALGNTEAFF. Written as DNA, the CDR3 is TGTGCCAGCAGCTTGGGAGCTGCTTTGGGGAACACTGAAGCTTTCTTT.

This clonotype was detected only once. The chain links TRBV7-9 to TRBJ1-3; the D gene is possibly TRBD1 (6 bases). Deletions cut 0 bases from V and 5 bases from J, with 11 bases between. CDR1 SEHNR and CDR2 FQNEAQ come from the germline V gene (reference sequence). The CDR3 is 15 residues long. CDR3 in amino acids: CASSLARGGRNTIYF. The CDR3 nucleotides read TGTGCCAGCAGCTTAGCCCGGGGGGGCAGAAACACCATATATTTT. Full variable domain (remainder filled in from reference TRBV7-9 and TRBJ1-3): DTGVSQNPRHKITKRGQNVTFRCDPISEHNRLYWYRQTLGQGPEFLTYFQNEAQLEKSRLLSDRFSAERPKGSFSTLEIQRTEQGDSAMYLCASSLARGGRNTIYFGEGSWLTVV.

This clonotype was counted many times. The gene calls are TRBV4-2 and TRBJ1-1, with D perhaps matching TRBD1 (6 bases). Per the germline V gene, CDR1 is LGHNA and CDR2 is YNFKEQ. The length of the CDR3 is 16 residues. Trimming cost V 4 bases and J 4 bases, with 19 bases left between them. The DNA for the CDR3 is TGTGCCAGCAGCCTGTGGATTGGGGGGCTGGGCACTGAAGCTTTCTTT. As protein: CASSLWIGGLGTEAFF.

The chain employs TRBV12-3 or TRBV12-4 and TRBJ2-7, with 10 bases aligning to TRBD2. This CDR3 comprises 17 residues. V trimming: 5 bases; J trimming: 1 base; junction bases outside the gene matches: 11. CDR3 nucleotides: TGTGCCAGCAGTCGGGGCCAGCTAGCGGGAGAGTCCTACGAGCAGTACTTC. Translated: CASSRGQLAGESYEQYF.

J is TRBJ1-1 and V is TRBV7-2, with 8 bases aligning to TRBD1. Germline CDR1 is SGHTA and CDR2 is FQGNSA. This CDR3 has 14 amino acids. V lost 2 bases to trimming and J lost 4 bases; unmatched junction nucleotides: 3. CDR3 sequence reads: CASSLLQGGTEAFF. CDR3 DNA: TGTGCCAGCAGCTTACTACAGGGGGGCACTGAAGCTTTCTTT.